This record looks at one T cell receptor (beta chain) sequence and its context. Its antigen is not known. This sample is drawn from a study of vaccination and CD4 T cells after COVID-19. Treatment defined: roughly 10-day PBMC culture with coronavirus spike peptide pools or control peptides (ViraFEST assay). An Oncomine TCR Beta short-read assay was used to sequence the DNA from cultured CD4+ T cells. MiXCR, run by TCRdb on the PCR reads, gives a single entry per CDR3 protein. The sample shows some 25,000 distinct CDR3 sequences, 62% of them seen only once. Germline V gives CDR1 MNHEY, CDR2 SVGAGI. The length of the CDR3 is 13 residues. Trimming removed 0 bases from V and 4 bases from J, with 5 bases in between.

The clonotype originates from a human donor who received a COVID-19 vaccine. The genes are TRBV6-5 and TRBJ2-3; D is unclear. The input for sequencing was CD4+ T cells from blood, cultured in vitro, taken after SARS-CoV-2 vaccination. This chain's CDR3 is CASSYSFADTQYF. Here the CDR3 DNA reads TGTGCCAGCAGTTACTCTTTTGCAGATACGCAGTATTTT.